In its sample, the clone carrying this TCR beta chain was seen a few times. What it binds is unknown. Every patient was untreated before thyroid surgery. MiXCR was used by TCRdb to re-call the PCR reads. The table has about 48,000 clones, roughly 23% seen once. The sample is drawn from a study of metastatic and nonmetastatic thyroid tumors. Broader study findings: Benign nodules were reported to have significantly lower TCR beta diversity than malignant thyroid tumors, in blood and tumor.

CDR3 length: 17 amino acids. V gave up 3 bases and J gave up 6 bases, with 21 bases separating them. Germline V gene data show CDR1 as SGHTA and CDR2 as FQGTGA. The sequence came from a male donor with papillary thyroid cancer or a benign thyroid nodule (not recorded which). Some clones in this sample may be carry-over from other donors' samples. The rearrangement joins TRBV7-3 to TRBJ2-1; perhaps TRBD2 as D (5 bases). The sequenced material came from blood. CDR3 in amino acids: CASSFRGGAGSGNEQFF. CDR3 DNA sequence: TGTGCCAGCAGCTTCCGGGGTGGCGCTGGTTCAGGCAATGAGCAGTTCTTC.